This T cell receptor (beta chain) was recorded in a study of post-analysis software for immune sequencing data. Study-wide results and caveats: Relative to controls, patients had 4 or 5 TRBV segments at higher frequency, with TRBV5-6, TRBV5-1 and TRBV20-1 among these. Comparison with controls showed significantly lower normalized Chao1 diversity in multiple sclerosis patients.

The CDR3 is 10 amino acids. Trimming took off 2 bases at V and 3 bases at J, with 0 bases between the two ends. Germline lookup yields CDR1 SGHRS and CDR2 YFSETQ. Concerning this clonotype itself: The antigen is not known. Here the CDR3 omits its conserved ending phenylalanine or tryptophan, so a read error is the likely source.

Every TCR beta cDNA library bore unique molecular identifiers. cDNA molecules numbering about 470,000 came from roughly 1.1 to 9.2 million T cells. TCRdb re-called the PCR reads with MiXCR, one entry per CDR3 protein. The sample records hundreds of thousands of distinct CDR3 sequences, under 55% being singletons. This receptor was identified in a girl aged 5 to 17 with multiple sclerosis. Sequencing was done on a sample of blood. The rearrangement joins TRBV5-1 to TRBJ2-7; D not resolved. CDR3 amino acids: CASSFYEQYC. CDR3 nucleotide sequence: TGCGCCAGCAGCTTCTACGAGCAGTACTGC.